Shown below are 21 T cell receptor beta chains from a single sample sequenced in a study of human T cells and chemical hapten exposure. The sample's time point: pre-sensitization, week 0. Regarding treatment: therapeutic diphenylcyclopropenone sensitization with weekly scalp DPC. Using its own MiXCR run on the RACE reads, TCRdb lists one record per CDR3 protein. Here the sample spans about 51,000 distinct CDR3 sequences, around a tenth being singletons. The sequenced sample was whole blood, obtained in connection with sensitization to the hapten diphenylcyclopropenone (DPC). These receptors all stem from a woman aged 40 to 50 with alopecia areata. Some clones in this sample may be carry-over from other donors' samples.

About this clonotype itself: Its ends do not fully match the called genes, so a read error is possible. The chain carries TRBV2 and TRBJ1-3; maybe TRBD1 (6 bases). The CDR3 extends over 12 amino acids. Germline CDR1 reads SNHLY; CDR2 reads FYNNEI. Here the CDR3 reads CAIPRGGNAIYF. The CDR3 nucleotides read TGTGCCATCCCGAGGGGGGGAAACGCCATATATTTT. Variable domain in full (rest from reference TRBV2 and TRBJ1-3): EPEVTQTPSHQVTQMGQEVILRCVPISNHLYFYWYRQILGQKVEFLVSFYNNEISEKSEIFDDQFSVERPDGSNFTLKIRSTKLEDSAMYFCAIPRGGNAIYFGEGSWLTVV.

The chain combines TRBV20-1 with TRBJ2-3, with 8 bases matching TRBD2. This CDR3 region has 15 residues. Trimming at V came to 4 bases and at J to 2 bases, leaving 8 bases not matched to a gene. Germline values: CDR1 DFQATT, CDR2 SNEGSKA (reference sequence). The CDR3: CSAISGGEITDTQYF. Written as DNA, the CDR3 is TGCAGTGCTATCAGCGGGGGCGAAATCACAGATACGCAGTATTTT.

This clonotype has at least ten counts. This sequence joins TRBV4-1 and TRBJ1-2; D may be TRBD1 (6 bases). CDR1 and CDR2 (germline): MGHRA, YSYEKL. CDR3 size: 12 residues. Trimming removed 1 base from V and 7 bases from J, with 7 bases in between. The CDR3 coding sequence is TGCGCCAGCAGCCAAGTAGGGGGTGGCTACACCTTC. Translation gives CASSQVGGGYTF.

In its sample, this clonotype was seen many times. The chain recombines TRBV4-2 with TRBJ2-1; D is unresolved. CDR3 length: 14 residues. Trimming stripped 1 base from V and 1 base from J, with 5 bases between. In germline, CDR1 is LGHNA, CDR2 YNFKEQ. The CDR3 protein is CASSQATSYNEQFF. CDR3 DNA: TGTGCCAGCAGCCAAGCTACGTCCTACAATGAGCAGTTCTTC.

This clonotype was recorded a few times. The J gene is TRBJ1-1, the V gene TRBV20-1, with D unresolved. V was cut by 5 bases and J by 0 bases, with 7 bases left in between. The CDR3 is 12 residues long. From germline, CDR1 is DFQATT and CDR2 SNEGSKA (reference sequence). The CDR3 region has the DNA TGCAGTGCTTGGACGGTGAACACTGAAGCTTTCTTT. It translates to CSAWTVNTEAFF.

This clonotype appeared many times. This sequence joins TRBV4-2 and TRBJ2-2; tentatively, D is TRBD1 (6 bases). The germline CDR1 and CDR2 sequences are LGHNA and YNFKEQ. The V and J ends lost 0 bases and 0 bases respectively, with 11 bases between them. The CDR3 spans 17 residues. CDR3 sequence (DNA): TGTGCCAGCAGCCAAGACTGGGACACCGCGAACACCGGGGAGCTGTTTTTT. This sequence encodes CASSQDWDTANTGELFF.

This clonotype was observed a few times. The rearrangement uses TRBV9 and TRBJ1-5; 9 positions match TRBD1. The CDR3 consists of 15 residues. The V and J ends lost 3 bases and 6 bases, in that order; junction bases with no gene match: 7. The germline V gene has CDR1 SGDLS and CDR2 YYNGEE. CDR3 sequence reads: CASSAAGTGSQPQHF. The CDR3 nucleotides are TGTGCCAGCAGCGCCGCCGGGACAGGGTCTCAGCCCCAGCATTTT.

This clonotype is categorized as medium-sized. V gene TRBV6-5 combines with J gene TRBJ1-2; 8 nucleotides match TRBD1. The CDR3 runs 16 residues. Trimming at V came to 5 bases and at J to 4 bases, leaving 12 bases not matched to a gene. CDR1 is MNHEY, CDR2 SVGAGI, per germline. CDR3 in amino acids: CASSPQTGAGRYGYTF. As DNA, the CDR3 is TGTGCCAGCAGTCCCCAGACAGGGGCGGGCCGCTATGGCTACACCTTC.

The chain links TRBV9 to TRBJ1-4; 8 bases line up with TRBD1. Trimming cost V 0 bases and J 8 bases; bases outside gene matches: 6. CDR3 size: 15 residues. Germline CDR1 SGDLS, CDR2 YYNGEE. The CDR3, as DNA: TGTGCCAGCAGCGTAGCCGGGACAGGAAACGAAAAACTGTTTTTT. Protein sequence: CASSVAGTGNEKLFF.

This clonotype has at least ten counts. CDR3 protein: CASSWGDRQNTEAFF. DNA of the CDR3: TGTGCCAGCAGCTGGGGGGACAGGCAGAACACTGAAGCTTTCTTT. The V call is TRBV5-6, the J call TRBJ1-1; 8 nucleotides agree with TRBD1. The V segment lost 3 bases and the J segment 1 base; nucleotides outside the gene matches: 5. Germline CDR1 reads SGHDT; CDR2 reads YYEEEE. This CDR3 contains 15 residues. The full variable domain, its missing parts supplied by reference TRBV5-6 and TRBJ1-1, is DAGVTQSPTHLIKTRGQQVTLRCSPKSGHDTVSWYQQALGQGPQFIFQYYEEEERQRGNFPDRFSGHQFPNYSSELNVNALLLGDSALYLCASSWGDRQNTEAFFGQGTRLTVV.

This sequence joins TRBV28 and TRBJ1-4, with TRBD1 identical over 10 bases. Per germline, CDR1 MDHEN and CDR2 SYDVKM. Unmatched junction bases numbered 9, after V lost 6 bases and J lost 8 bases. CDR3 length: 15 residues. In nucleotides, the CDR3 is TGTGCCAGCAGGAACTCCGGGACAGGGGAGGAAAAACTGTTTTTT. This gives the protein CASRNSGTGEEKLFF.

This clonotype occurred many times. CDR3 residues: CASSLDSSNQPQHF. The CDR3 DNA is TGTGCCAGCTCGCTGGACAGTAGCAATCAGCCCCAGCATTTT. The chain is built from TRBV18 and TRBJ1-5; D might be TRBD1 (6 bases). Germline-derived CDR1 and CDR2 are KGHSH and LQKENI. V was cut by 6 bases and J by 0 bases, with 9 bases left in between. The CDR3 has 14 residues.

This clonotype was seen repeatedly, ten times or more. The chain joins TRBV5-1 to TRBJ1-5; no definite D call. CDR1 SGHRS and CDR2 YFSETQ come from the germline V gene. V lost 0 bases and J 8 bases, leaving 12 bases between the germline ends. The CDR3 length is 14 residues. The CDR3 loop reads CASSLAGPWEPQHF. CDR3 nucleotides: TGCGCCAGCAGCTTGGCCGGCCCGTGGGAGCCCCAGCATTTT.

V gene TRBV6-1 combines with J gene TRBJ2-5; D possibly corresponds to TRBD2 (6 bases). The V end lost 4 bases, the J end lost 2 bases, and 17 bases lay between the germline ends. Germline lookup yields CDR1 MNHNS and CDR2 SASEGT. This CDR3 comprises 16 residues. In DNA, the CDR3 is TGTGCCAGCAGTGGAGGGACTGCCAAACCTCAAGAGACCCAGTACTTC. The encoded protein is CASSGGTAKPQETQYF.

The chain recombines TRBV20-1 with TRBJ2-3, with 8 bases identical to TRBD1. The CDR3 covers 13 residues. V dropped 2 bases and J dropped 5; count of bases not matched to a gene: 3. Germline V gives CDR1 DFQATT, CDR2 SNEGSKA (reference sequence). The CDR3 region is CSARQGAGDTQYF. In nucleotides, the CDR3 is TGCAGTGCTAGACAGGGGGCTGGAGATACGCAGTATTTT.

This clonotype was detected ten times or more. For the CDR3, the DNA is TGTGCCTGGAGTGCCAGGGGCCTCGGGCCCCAGCATTTT. It is translated as CAWSARGLGPQHF. The rearrangement joins TRBV30 to TRBJ1-5, with D tentatively TRBD1 (6 bases). Germline V gene lookup returns CDR1 GTSNPN and CDR2 SVGIG (reference sequence). V dropped 1 base and J dropped 9 bases, with 13 bases sitting between them. The CDR3 covers 13 residues.

V and J are TRBV20-1 and TRBJ2-7; D may be TRBD2 (5 bases). Per the germline V gene, CDR1 is DFQATT and CDR2 is SNEGSKA (reference sequence). This CDR3 contains 14 residues. Trimming cost V 6 bases and J 2 bases, with 17 bases left between them. The CDR3 here is CSARLSGSTYEQYF. The DNA of the CDR3 is TGCAGTGCACGCCTCTCGGGGTCTACCTACGAGCAGTACTTC.

This clonotype was seen many times. The chain joins TRBV3-1 to TRBJ2-7, with TRBD2 matching over 9 bases. Losses at the gene ends were 0 bases for V and 3 bases for J; bases not matched to a gene: 6. Germline-derived CDR1 and CDR2 are LGHDT and YNNKEL (reference sequence). The CDR3 covers 16 residues. The CDR3 nucleotides are TGTGCCAGCAGCCAAGATGGCCAGCGGGGGGACTACGAGCAGTACTTC. Its translation: CASSQDGQRGDYEQYF.

This clonotype was seen repeatedly, ten times or more. The chain employs TRBV20-1 and TRBJ1-1; weak D call: TRBD1 (5 bases). The CDR3 has 10 amino acids. Trimming left V 5 bases short and J 5 bases short, with 6 bases between. Germline V gene sequence: CDR1 DFQATT, CDR2 SNEGSKA (reference sequence). The CDR3 region has the DNA TGCAGTGCTGAGGGGACTGAAGCTTTCTTT. Amino acid sequence: CSAEGTEAFF.

Only one count was recorded for this clonotype. The rearrangement joins TRBV4-3 to TRBJ1-3; D ambiguous. The V end lost 0 bases, the J end lost 8 bases, and 14 bases lay between the germline ends. The CDR3 sequence is 15 residues long. From germline, CDR1 is LGHNA and CDR2 YSLEER. This chain's CDR3 is CASSQDWLKADTIYF. DNA for the CDR3: TGCGCCAGCAGCCAAGACTGGTTAAAGGCGGACACCATATATTTT.

This clonotype showed up many times. This rearrangement joins TRBV6-6 to TRBJ2-5, with 7 nucleotides matching TRBD1. The J segment lost 2 bases and the V segment lost 7 bases, leaving 7 bases of the junction unmatched. The germline V gene has CDR1 MNHNY and CDR2 SVGAGI (reference sequence). The CDR3 is 14 residues long. CDR3 nucleotides: TGTGCCAGCAAGGAACAGGGGAGTCAAGAGACCCAGTACTTC. This translates into CASKEQGSQETQYF.